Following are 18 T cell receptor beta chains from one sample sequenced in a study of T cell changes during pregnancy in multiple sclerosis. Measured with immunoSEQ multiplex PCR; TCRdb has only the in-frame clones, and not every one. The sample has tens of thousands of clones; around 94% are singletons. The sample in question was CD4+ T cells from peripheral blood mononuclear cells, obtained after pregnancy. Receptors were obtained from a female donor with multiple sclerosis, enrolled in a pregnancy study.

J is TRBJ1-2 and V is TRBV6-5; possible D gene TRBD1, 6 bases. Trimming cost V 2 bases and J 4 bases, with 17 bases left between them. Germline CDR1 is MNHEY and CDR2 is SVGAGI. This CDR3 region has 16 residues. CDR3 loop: CASSYASRGTGYGYTF. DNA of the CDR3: TGTGCCAGCAGTTACGCCTCCAGGGGAACGGGCTATGGCTACACCTTC.

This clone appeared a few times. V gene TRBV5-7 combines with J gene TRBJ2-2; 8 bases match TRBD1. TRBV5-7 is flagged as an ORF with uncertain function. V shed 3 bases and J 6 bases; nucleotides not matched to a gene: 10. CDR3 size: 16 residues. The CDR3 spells CASSCEWDRIPGELFF. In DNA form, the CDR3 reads TGTGCCAGCAGCTGTGAGTGGGACAGGATCCCCGGGGAGCTGTTTTTT.

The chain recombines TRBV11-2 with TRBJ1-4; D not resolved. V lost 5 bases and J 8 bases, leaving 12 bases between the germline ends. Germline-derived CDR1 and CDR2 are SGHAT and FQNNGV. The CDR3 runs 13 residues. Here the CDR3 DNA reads TGTGCCAGCAGCCCGGTCCTTCACGAAAAACTGTTTTTT. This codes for CASSPVLHEKLFF.

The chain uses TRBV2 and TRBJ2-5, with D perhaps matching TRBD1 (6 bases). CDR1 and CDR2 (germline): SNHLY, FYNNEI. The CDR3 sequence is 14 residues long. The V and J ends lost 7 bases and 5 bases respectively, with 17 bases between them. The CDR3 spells CASTGQTTRETQYF. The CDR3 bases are TGTGCCAGCACCGGACAGACCACCCGGGAGACCCAGTACTTC.

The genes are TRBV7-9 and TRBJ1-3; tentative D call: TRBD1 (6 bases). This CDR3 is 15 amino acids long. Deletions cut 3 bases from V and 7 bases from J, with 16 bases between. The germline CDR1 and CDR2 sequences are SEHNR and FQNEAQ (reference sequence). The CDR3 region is CASSFEGSRGNTIYF. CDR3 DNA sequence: TGTGCCAGCAGCTTCGAGGGAAGTAGGGGGAACACCATATATTTT.

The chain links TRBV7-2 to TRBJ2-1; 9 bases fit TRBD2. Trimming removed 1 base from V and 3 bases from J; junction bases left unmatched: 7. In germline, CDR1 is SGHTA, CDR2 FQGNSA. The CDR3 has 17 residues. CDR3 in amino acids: CASSLEWGLAIYNEQFF. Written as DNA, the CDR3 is TGTGCCAGCAGCTTAGAGTGGGGACTAGCCATCTACAATGAGCAGTTCTTC. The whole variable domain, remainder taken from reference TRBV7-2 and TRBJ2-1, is GAGVSQSPSNKVTEKGKDVELRCDPISGHTALYWYRQSLGQGLEFLIYFQGNSAPDKSGLPSDRFSAERTGGSVSTLTIQRTQQEDSAVYLCASSLEWGLAIYNEQFFGPGTRLTVL.

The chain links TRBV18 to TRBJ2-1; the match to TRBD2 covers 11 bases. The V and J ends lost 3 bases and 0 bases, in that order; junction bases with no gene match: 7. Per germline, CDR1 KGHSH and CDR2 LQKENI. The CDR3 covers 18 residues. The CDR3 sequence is CASSPLGLAGSSYNEQFF. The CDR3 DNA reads TGTGCCAGCTCACCTCTCGGACTAGCGGGTAGCTCCTACAATGAGCAGTTCTTC.

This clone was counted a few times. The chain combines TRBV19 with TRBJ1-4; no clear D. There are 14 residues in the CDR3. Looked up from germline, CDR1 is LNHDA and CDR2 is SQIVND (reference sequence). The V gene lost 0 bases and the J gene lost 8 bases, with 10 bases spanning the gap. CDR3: CASSIDSRGEKLFF. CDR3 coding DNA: TGTGCCAGTAGTATAGATTCGAGAGGGGAAAAACTGTTTTTT.

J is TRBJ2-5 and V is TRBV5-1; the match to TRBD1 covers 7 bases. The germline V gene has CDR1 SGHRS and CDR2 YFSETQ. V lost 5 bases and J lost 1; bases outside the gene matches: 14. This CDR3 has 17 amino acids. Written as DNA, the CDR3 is TGCGCCAGCAGTTTCTTGGGTAGGGGACAGATCCAAGAGACCCAGTACTTC. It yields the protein CASSFLGRGQIQETQYF.

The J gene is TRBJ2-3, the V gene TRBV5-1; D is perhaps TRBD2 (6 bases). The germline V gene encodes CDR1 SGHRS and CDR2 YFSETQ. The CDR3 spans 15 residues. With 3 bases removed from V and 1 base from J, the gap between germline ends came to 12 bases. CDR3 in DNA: TGCGCCAGCAGCTACTTAGCGGACCGCACAGATACGCAGTATTTT. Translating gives CASSYLADRTDTQYF.

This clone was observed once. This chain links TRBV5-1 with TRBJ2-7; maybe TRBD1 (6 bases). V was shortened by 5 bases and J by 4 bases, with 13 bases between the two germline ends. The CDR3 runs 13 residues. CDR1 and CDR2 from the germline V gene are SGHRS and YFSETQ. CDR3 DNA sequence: TGCGCCAGCAGACGACAGGACGGTTACGAGCAGTACTTC. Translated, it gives CASRRQDGYEQYF.

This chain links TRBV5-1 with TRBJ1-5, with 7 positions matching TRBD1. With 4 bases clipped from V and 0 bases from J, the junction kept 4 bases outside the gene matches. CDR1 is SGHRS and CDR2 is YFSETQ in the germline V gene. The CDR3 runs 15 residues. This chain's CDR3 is CASSPGTDSNQPQHF. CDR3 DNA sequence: TGCGCCAGCAGCCCCGGGACAGATAGCAATCAGCCCCAGCATTTT.

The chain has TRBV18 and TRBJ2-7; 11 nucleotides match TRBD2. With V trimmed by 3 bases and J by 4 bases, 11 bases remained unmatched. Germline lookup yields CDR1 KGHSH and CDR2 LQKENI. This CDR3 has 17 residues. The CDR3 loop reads CASSPLPLAGVSYEQYF. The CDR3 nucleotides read TGTGCCAGCTCACCCCTCCCACTAGCGGGAGTTTCTTACGAGCAGTACTTC.

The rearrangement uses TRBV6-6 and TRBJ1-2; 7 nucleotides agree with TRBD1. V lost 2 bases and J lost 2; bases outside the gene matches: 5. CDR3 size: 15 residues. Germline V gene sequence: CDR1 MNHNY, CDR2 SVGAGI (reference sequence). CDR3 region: CASSYRTGANYGYTF. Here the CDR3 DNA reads TGTGCCAGCAGTTACCGCACAGGGGCAAACTATGGCTACACCTTC.

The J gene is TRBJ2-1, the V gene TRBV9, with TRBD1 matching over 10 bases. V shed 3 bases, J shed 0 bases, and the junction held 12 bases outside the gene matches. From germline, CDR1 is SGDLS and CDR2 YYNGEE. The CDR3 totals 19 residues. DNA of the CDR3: TGTGCCAGCAGCGCCGGGACAGGGGAAATCGTGAGCTCCTACAATGAGCAGTTCTTC. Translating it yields CASSAGTGEIVSSYNEQFF.

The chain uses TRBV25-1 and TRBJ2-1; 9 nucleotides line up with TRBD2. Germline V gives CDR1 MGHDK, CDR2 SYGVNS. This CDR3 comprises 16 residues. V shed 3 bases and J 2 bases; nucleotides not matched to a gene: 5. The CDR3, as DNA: TGTGCCAGCAGTGATCTAGCGGGGCACACCTACAATGAGCAGTTCTTC. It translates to CASSDLAGHTYNEQFF.

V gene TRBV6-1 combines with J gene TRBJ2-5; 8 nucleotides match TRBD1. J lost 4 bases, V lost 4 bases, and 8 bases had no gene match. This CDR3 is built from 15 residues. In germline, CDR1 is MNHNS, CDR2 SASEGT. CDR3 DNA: TGTGCCAGCAGTGGCGCCATCAGGGGGCTAGAGACCCAGTACTTC. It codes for CASSGAIRGLETQYF.

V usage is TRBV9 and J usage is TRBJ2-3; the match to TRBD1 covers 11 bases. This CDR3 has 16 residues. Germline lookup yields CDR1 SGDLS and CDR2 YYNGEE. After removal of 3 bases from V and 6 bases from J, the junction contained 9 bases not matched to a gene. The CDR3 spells CASSGIGTGGRDTQYF. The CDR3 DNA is TGTGCCAGCAGCGGGATTGGGACAGGGGGTAGGGATACGCAGTATTTT.